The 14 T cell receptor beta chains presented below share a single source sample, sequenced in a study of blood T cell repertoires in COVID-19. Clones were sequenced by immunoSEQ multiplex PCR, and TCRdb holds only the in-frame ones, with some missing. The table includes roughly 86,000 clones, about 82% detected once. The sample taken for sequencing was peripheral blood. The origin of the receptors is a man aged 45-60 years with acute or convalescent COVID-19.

Written as DNA, the CDR3 is TGTGCCAGCAGTTATGGTCCGGTGAACACTGAAGCTTTCTTT. Translated: CASSYGPVNTEAFF. The V call is TRBV6-5, the J call TRBJ1-1; D gene uncertain. The CDR3 length is 14 residues. CDR1 and CDR2 from the germline V gene are MNHEY and SVGAGI. The V gene lost 3 bases and the J gene lost 0 bases, with 8 bases spanning the gap.

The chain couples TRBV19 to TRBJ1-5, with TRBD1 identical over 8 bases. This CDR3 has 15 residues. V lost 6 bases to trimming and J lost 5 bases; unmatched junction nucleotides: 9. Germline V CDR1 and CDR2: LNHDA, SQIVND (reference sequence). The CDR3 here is CASSPIGQGDQPQHF. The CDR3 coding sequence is TGTGCCAGTAGCCCTATCGGACAGGGAGATCAGCCCCAGCATTTT.

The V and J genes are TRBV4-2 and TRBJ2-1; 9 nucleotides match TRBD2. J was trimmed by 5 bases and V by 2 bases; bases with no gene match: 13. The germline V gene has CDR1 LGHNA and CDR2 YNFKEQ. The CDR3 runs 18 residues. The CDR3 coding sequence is TGTGCCAGCAGCCAAATCCGTTCCATAGCGGGAGCAAACAATGAGCAGTTCTTC. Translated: CASSQIRSIAGANNEQFF.

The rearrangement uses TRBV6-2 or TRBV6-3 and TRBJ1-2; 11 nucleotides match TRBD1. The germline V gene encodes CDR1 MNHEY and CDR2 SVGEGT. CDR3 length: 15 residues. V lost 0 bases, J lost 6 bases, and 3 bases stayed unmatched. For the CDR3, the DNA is TGTGCCAGCAGTTACTCGGACAGGGGGCTCGATGGCTACACCTTC. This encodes CASSYSDRGLDGYTF.

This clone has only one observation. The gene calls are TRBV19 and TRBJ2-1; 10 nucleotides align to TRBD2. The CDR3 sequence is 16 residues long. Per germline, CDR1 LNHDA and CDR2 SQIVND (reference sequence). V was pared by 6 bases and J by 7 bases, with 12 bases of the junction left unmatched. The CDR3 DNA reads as TGTGCCAGTAGCCCCCGCATAGCTAGCGGGGGAAATGAGCAGTTCTTC. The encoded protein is CASSPRIASGGNEQFF.

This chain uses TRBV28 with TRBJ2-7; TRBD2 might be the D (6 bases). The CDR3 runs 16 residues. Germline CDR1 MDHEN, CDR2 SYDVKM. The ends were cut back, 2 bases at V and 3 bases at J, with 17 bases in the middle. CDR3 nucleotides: TGTGCCAGCAGTTTAGGGGGGACCTCTGGGGGCTACGAGCAGTACTTC. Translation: CASSLGGTSGGYEQYF.

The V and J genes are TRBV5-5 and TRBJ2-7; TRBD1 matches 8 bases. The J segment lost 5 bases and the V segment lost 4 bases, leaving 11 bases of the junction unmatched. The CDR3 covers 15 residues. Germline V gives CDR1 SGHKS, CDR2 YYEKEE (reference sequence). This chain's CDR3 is CASSIGDRGSHEQYF. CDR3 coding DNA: TGTGCCAGCAGCATCGGCGACAGGGGATCCCACGAGCAGTACTTC.

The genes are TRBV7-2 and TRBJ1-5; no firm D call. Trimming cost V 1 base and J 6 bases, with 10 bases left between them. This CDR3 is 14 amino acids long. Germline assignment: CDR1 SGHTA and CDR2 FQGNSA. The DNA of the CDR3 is TGTGCCAGCAGCTTAGGAGGGAGGACTCAGCCCCAGCATTTT. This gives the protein CASSLGGRTQPQHF.

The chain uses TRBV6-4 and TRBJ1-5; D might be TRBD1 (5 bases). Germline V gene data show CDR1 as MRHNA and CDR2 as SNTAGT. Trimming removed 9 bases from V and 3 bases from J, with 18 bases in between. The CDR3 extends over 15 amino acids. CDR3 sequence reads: CASSRDGDSNQPQHF. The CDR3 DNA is TGTGCCAGTTCTAGGGACGGGGACTCCAATCAGCCCCAGCATTTT.

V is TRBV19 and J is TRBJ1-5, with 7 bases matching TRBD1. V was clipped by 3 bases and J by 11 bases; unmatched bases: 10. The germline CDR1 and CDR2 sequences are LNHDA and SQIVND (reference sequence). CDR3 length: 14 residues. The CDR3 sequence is CASSITGEWVAQHF. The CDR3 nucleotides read TGTGCCAGTAGTATCACAGGGGAGTGGGTAGCCCAGCATTTT.

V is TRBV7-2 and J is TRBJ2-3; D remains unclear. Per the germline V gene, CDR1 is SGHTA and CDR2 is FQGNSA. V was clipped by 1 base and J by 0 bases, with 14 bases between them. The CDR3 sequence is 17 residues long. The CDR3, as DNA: TGTGCCAGCAGCTTAGGGGTCGCGGCTACTAGCACAGATACGCAGTATTTT. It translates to CASSLGVAATSTDTQYF.

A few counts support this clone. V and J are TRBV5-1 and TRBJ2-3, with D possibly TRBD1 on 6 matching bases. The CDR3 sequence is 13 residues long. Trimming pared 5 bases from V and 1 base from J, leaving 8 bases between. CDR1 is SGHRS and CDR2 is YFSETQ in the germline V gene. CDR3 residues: CASRTGGTDTQYF. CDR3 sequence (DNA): TGCGCCAGCAGGACAGGAGGCACAGATACGCAGTATTTT.

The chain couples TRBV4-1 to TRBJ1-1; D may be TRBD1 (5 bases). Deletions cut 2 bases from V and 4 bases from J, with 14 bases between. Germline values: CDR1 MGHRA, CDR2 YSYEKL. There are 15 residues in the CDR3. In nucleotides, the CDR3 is TGCGCCAGCAGCCAATTCGTCGGGGGGATCACTGAAGCTTTCTTT. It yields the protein CASSQFVGGITEAFF.

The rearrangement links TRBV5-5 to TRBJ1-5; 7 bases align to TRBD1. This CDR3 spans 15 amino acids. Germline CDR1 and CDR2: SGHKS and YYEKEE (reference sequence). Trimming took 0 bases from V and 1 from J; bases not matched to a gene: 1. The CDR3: CASSLGQGSNQPQHF. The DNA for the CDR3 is TGTGCCAGCAGCTTGGGACAGGGCAGCAATCAGCCCCAGCATTTT.